A single sample gave rise to the 24 T cell receptor beta chains below, sequenced in a study of shared clonotypes between healthy human individuals. This table comes from immunoSEQ multiplex PCR, and its TCRdb copy is limited to in-frame clones, with some not included. The sample records around 700,000 clones, about 78% being singletons. The source material was memory CD4+ T cells sorted from blood. As for subset: CD45RA-negative fraction. These receptors were taken from a woman aged 25 to 39 in good health.

This clone was found a few times. This CDR3 is also generated by other DNA sequences in the sample. The rearrangement links TRBV5-1 to TRBJ2-7; TRBD2 matches 13 bases. In germline, CDR1 is SGHRS, CDR2 YFSETQ. V lost 4 bases, J lost 6 bases, and 4 bases stayed unmatched. The CDR3 is made up of 14 amino acids. This CDR3 is CASSPGTSGTEQYF. The DNA of the CDR3 is TGCGCCAGCAGCCCAGGGACTAGCGGGACCGAGCAGTACTTC.

This clone was seen a few times. The V gene is TRBV5-1, the J gene TRBJ2-2; 9 bases agree with TRBD2. The V segment lost 1 base and the J segment 6 bases; nucleotides outside the gene matches: 7. The germline V gene has CDR1 SGHRS and CDR2 YFSETQ. This CDR3 region has 16 residues. The CDR3 sequence: CASSLRGLANSGELFF. For the CDR3, the DNA is TGCGCCAGCAGCTTGAGGGGACTAGCCAATTCCGGGGAGCTGTTTTTT.

The chain employs TRBV2 and TRBJ2-1; D is perhaps TRBD2 (6 bases). Trimming cost V 6 bases and J 13 bases, with 25 bases left between them. This CDR3 has 15 amino acids. Per the germline V gene, CDR1 is SNHLY and CDR2 is FYNNEI. DNA for the CDR3: TGTGCCAGCAGGACCACATCTGCCGTAGCGGCGGGACAGTTCTTC. This gives the protein CASRTTSAVAAGQFF.

J is TRBJ2-3 and V is TRBV11-1, with 10 nucleotides matching TRBD2. The trim removed 5 bases at V and 0 bases at J, leaving 11 bases unmatched. This CDR3 comprises 18 residues. Germline values: CDR1 SGHAT, CDR2 FQDESV (reference sequence). The CDR3 region has the DNA TGTGCCAGCAGCAGGGGGCTAGCGGGAGTGGGAAGCACAGATACGCAGTATTTT. Amino acids: CASSRGLAGVGSTDTQYF.

This chain joins TRBV6-1 and TRBJ2-5, with a weak D call TRBD1 (5 bases). The germline V and J ends were trimmed by 6 bases and 4 bases, with 15 bases remaining between them. Germline-derived CDR1 and CDR2 are MNHNS and SASEGT. This CDR3 region has 14 residues. CDR3 loop: CASSAVLGRETQYF. CDR3 nucleotide sequence: TGTGCCAGCAGCGCCGTTCTGGGGCGAGAGACCCAGTACTTC.

J is TRBJ1-2 and V is TRBV4-2, with a possible D match to TRBD1 (5 bases). The CDR3 is made up of 15 amino acids. CDR1 is LGHNA and CDR2 is YNFKEQ in the germline V gene. V lost 4 bases and J lost 2, with 14 bases in between. As DNA, the CDR3 is TGTGCCAGCAGCCCAAACCGGGGCGCGAACTATGGCTACACCTTC. Protein product: CASSPNRGANYGYTF.

This clone was counted between two and nine times. The chain uses TRBV6-6 and TRBJ2-3, with 7 bases identical to TRBD2. This CDR3 comprises 14 residues. J lost 2 bases, V lost 6 bases, and 5 bases had no gene match. Per germline, CDR1 MNHNY and CDR2 SVGAGI (reference sequence). CDR3 sequence: CASRSGTITDTQYF. The CDR3 region has the DNA TGTGCCAGCAGATCCGGGACTATCACAGATACGCAGTATTTT.

There are a few counts of this clone. The J gene is TRBJ2-1, the V gene TRBV2, with no clear D. Germline lookup yields CDR1 SNHLY and CDR2 FYNNEI. This CDR3 is built from 13 residues. V lost 3 bases, J lost 8 bases, and 11 bases lay in between. The CDR3 sequence: CASSDGPGDEQFF. In DNA, the CDR3 is TGTGCCAGCAGTGATGGACCCGGCGATGAGCAGTTCTTC.

In its sample, this clone was seen a few times. The chain is built from TRBV2 and TRBJ1-3, with D possibly being TRBD1 (5 bases). V dropped 6 bases and J dropped 4 bases, with 10 bases sitting between them. The CDR3 sequence is 13 residues long. Germline assignment: CDR1 SNHLY and CDR2 FYNNEI. This chain's CDR3 is CASSRDQGNTIYF. The CDR3, as DNA: TGTGCCAGCAGCCGGGACCAGGGAAACACCATATATTTT.

The chain carries TRBV19 and TRBJ2-7; 7 nucleotides line up with TRBD1. Germline CDR1 is LNHDA and CDR2 is SQIVND (reference sequence). This CDR3 region has 16 residues. With V trimmed by 0 bases and J by 0 bases, 5 bases remained unmatched. In DNA, the CDR3 is TGTGCCAGTAGTATAGATCGAGCAGGGGGCTCCTACGAGCAGTACTTC. Residues: CASSIDRAGGSYEQYF.

The chain combines TRBV5-1 with TRBJ2-7, with D maybe TRBD2 (6 bases). Per germline, CDR1 SGHRS and CDR2 YFSETQ. This CDR3 region has 14 residues. V was cut by 4 bases and J by 4 bases, with 15 bases left in between. The CDR3 here is CASSQVEGRYEQYF. DNA for the CDR3: TGCGCCAGCAGCCAGGTGGAGGGCCGATACGAGCAGTACTTC.

This clone was counted between two and nine times. The V gene is TRBV28, the J gene TRBJ1-2; 8 bases match TRBD1. CDR3 length: 14 residues. The V gene end was trimmed by 6 bases and the J gene end by 7 bases; junction bases not matched to a gene: 10. Germline CDR1 is MDHEN and CDR2 is SYDVKM. In nucleotides, the CDR3 is TGTGCCAGCAGAGCTTGGACAGGGTCGGGTGGCTACACCTTC. Translated: CASRAWTGSGGYTF.

The rearrangement links TRBV15 to TRBJ2-5; D is perhaps TRBD1 (6 bases). V was cut by 2 bases and J by 0 bases, with 16 bases left in between. The germline V gene encodes CDR1 LNHNV and CDR2 YYDKDF (reference sequence). This CDR3 is built from 17 residues. CDR3 sequence (DNA): TGTGCCACCAGCAGAAAAACCGGGACATCCTACCAAGAGACCCAGTACTTC. Amino acid sequence: CATSRKTGTSYQETQYF. Filled out from reference TRBV15 and TRBJ2-5, the complete variable domain reads DAMVIQNPRYQVTQFGKPVTLSCSQTLNHNVMYWYQQKSSQAPKLLFHYYDKDFNNEADTPDNFQSRRPNTSFCFLDIRSPGLGDTAMYLCATSRKTGTSYQETQYFGPGTRLLVL.

The chain links TRBV5-1 to TRBJ2-1; 12 bases fit TRBD2. V trimming: 4 bases; J trimming: 7 bases; junction bases outside the gene matches: 15. The CDR3 length is 18 residues. Germline lookup yields CDR1 SGHRS and CDR2 YFSETQ. CDR3 nucleotide sequence: TGCGCCAGCAGCAAGGCTAGCGGGAGGGCCCTTTCAATAAATGAGCAGTTCTTC. Its translation: CASSKASGRALSINEQFF.

The chain employs TRBV7-9 and TRBJ1-3; D might be TRBD1 (6 bases). The CDR3 consists of 17 residues. Germline lookup yields CDR1 SEHNR and CDR2 FQNEAQ (reference sequence). Trimming stripped 4 bases from V and 0 bases from J, with 16 bases between. The CDR3 region has the DNA TGTGCCAGCAGCTCGACAGCGGGGGCCCCCTCTGGAAACACCATATATTTT. Translating it yields CASSSTAGAPSGNTIYF. The full variable domain, with the rest looked up from reference TRBV7-9 and TRBJ1-3, is DTGVSQNPRHKITKRGQNVTFRCDPISEHNRLYWYRQTLGQGPEFLTYFQNEAQLEKSRLLSDRFSAERPKGSFSTLEIQRTEQGDSAMYLCASSSTAGAPSGNTIYFGEGSWLTVV.

The rearrangement joins TRBV27 to TRBJ2-2; possible D gene TRBD1, 5 bases. Germline V gives CDR1 MNHEY, CDR2 SMNVEV (reference sequence). V shed 4 bases and J shed 0 bases, with 12 bases lying between them. The CDR3 has 16 amino acids. The CDR3 bases are TGTGCCAGCAGTTCACTGACAGTAGCGAACACCGGGGAGCTGTTTTTT. Translation gives CASSSLTVANTGELFF.

The J gene is TRBJ2-2, the V gene TRBV19; a weak D match, TRBD2 (5 bases). This CDR3 has 14 amino acids. Germline CDR1 LNHDA, CDR2 SQIVND (reference sequence). The V end was cut by 3 bases, the J end by 5 bases, with 10 bases between. The CDR3 sequence: CASSIKSGTGELFF. The CDR3 DNA is TGTGCCAGTAGTATTAAATCGGGGACCGGGGAGCTGTTTTTT.

This chain joins TRBV29-1 and TRBJ1-1; possibly TRBD1 for D (5 bases). V was trimmed by 8 bases and J by 10 bases, leaving 23 bases between them. The CDR3 consists of 13 residues. CDR1 SQVTM and CDR2 ANQGSEA come from the germline V gene. The CDR3 region has the DNA TGCAGCACCCTCACCTATGACAGCTTACGAGCTTTCTTT. Protein sequence: CSTLTYDSLRAFF.

The genes are TRBV2 and TRBJ2-2, with TRBD2 identical over 9 bases. With V trimmed by 9 bases and J by 1 base, 3 bases remained unmatched. The CDR3 is 14 residues long. The germline gives CDR1 SNHLY, CDR2 FYNNEI. CDR3 coding DNA: TGTGCCAGTTTAGCGGGAGAGAACACCGGGGAGCTGTTTTTT. As protein: CASLAGENTGELFF.

V and J are TRBV7-2 and TRBJ1-5; no firm D call. The germline V gene encodes CDR1 SGHTA and CDR2 FQGNSA. Trimming removed 2 bases at V and 6 bases at J, with 11 bases between. This CDR3 has 14 amino acids. CDR3 nucleotides: TGTGCCAGCAGCTTACCTGGCCAAACTCAGCCCCAGCATTTT. Translating gives CASSLPGQTQPQHF.

The chain links TRBV10-3 to TRBJ1-4; D gene unclear. Trimming left V 4 bases short and J 2 bases short, with 5 bases between. The CDR3 totals 13 residues. Germline-derived CDR1 and CDR2 are ENHRY and SYGVKD. The CDR3 DNA reads as TGTGCCATCAGTGGGGGTACTAATGAAAAACTGTTTTTT. Translating gives CAISGGTNEKLFF.

The J gene is TRBJ2-1, the V gene TRBV18; 15 nucleotides line up with TRBD2. The CDR3 runs 15 residues. Trimming removed 6 bases from V and 9 bases from J; junction bases left unmatched: 6. Germline CDR1 reads KGHSH; CDR2 reads LQKENI. The CDR3 reads CASSHGTSGRTEQFF. CDR3 coding DNA: TGTGCCAGCTCCCACGGGACTAGCGGGAGGACTGAGCAGTTCTTC.

This clone was counted ten times or more. V and J are TRBV7-3 and TRBJ2-5; the match to TRBD1 covers 7 bases. The CDR3 contains 13 residues. The V segment lost 2 bases and the J segment 5 bases; nucleotides outside the gene matches: 2. CDR1 and CDR2 from the germline V gene are SGHTA and FQGTGA. For the CDR3, the DNA is TGTGCCAGCAGCTTAGCAGGGGGTGAGACCCAGTACTTC. This translates into CASSLAGGETQYF.

This CDR3 reads CSVEMVAGTEAFF. CDR3 in DNA: TGCAGCGTTGAAATGGTGGCTGGTACTGAAGCTTTCTTT. The chain carries TRBV29-1 and TRBJ1-1; D not resolved. The CDR3 covers 13 residues. The V gene's germline CDR1 is SQVTM and CDR2 ANQGSEA. The V gene lost 2 bases and the J gene lost 5 bases, with 12 bases spanning the gap.